Following are 18 T cell receptor beta chains from one sample sequenced in a study of shared clonotypes between healthy human individuals. Assay: immunoSEQ multiplex PCR; the TCRdb copy retains only in-frame clones and omits some. The sample yields over a million clones, around 82% seen once. Sequencing was done on a sample of memory CD4+ T cells from PBMCs. The subset denotes: CD45RA-negative fraction. The source is a man younger than 30 in good health. Some clones in this sample may be carry-over from other donors' samples.

This clone was detected only once. The chain uses TRBV5-1 and TRBJ1-2; TRBD1 might be the D (5 bases). Trimming cost V 0 bases and J 4 bases, with 13 bases left between them. This CDR3 has 15 amino acids. Looked up from germline, CDR1 is SGHRS and CDR2 is YFSETQ. CDR3 nucleotide sequence: TGCGCCAGCAGCTTGGCCCCAGGACACGGCTATGGCTACACCTTC. Translating gives CASSLAPGHGYGYTF.

This chain links TRBV29-1 with TRBJ2-1; a possible D gene is TRBD2 (6 bases). The CDR3 is 15 residues long. V was clipped by 5 bases and J by 2 bases, with 16 bases between them. CDR1 is SQVTM, CDR2 ANQGSEA, per germline. CDR3 loop: CSVPNSGLTYNEQFF. In DNA form, the CDR3 reads TGCAGCGTTCCCAATAGCGGCTTGACCTACAATGAGCAGTTCTTC.

Worth noting for this clone: This specimen includes other DNA sequences encoding the same CDR3. The chain couples TRBV9 to TRBJ1-3; D unclear. This CDR3 has 13 amino acids. Per germline, CDR1 SGDLS and CDR2 YYNGEE. Between the trimmed V and J ends, which lost 2 bases and 4 bases, there was a span of 7 bases. Here the CDR3 reads CASSVEAGNTIYF. The DNA for the CDR3 is TGTGCCAGCAGCGTGGAGGCAGGAAACACCATATATTTT.

This clone was seen more than once but under ten times. The chain carries TRBV19 and TRBJ2-7; D possibly corresponds to TRBD2 (6 bases). The CDR3 is 13 amino acids. The germline V and J ends were trimmed by 3 bases and 4 bases, with 10 bases remaining between them. Germline loops: CDR1 LNHDA, CDR2 SQIVND (reference sequence). Here the CDR3 reads CASSMGLHYEQYF. The DNA for the CDR3 is TGTGCCAGTAGTATGGGACTCCATTACGAGCAGTACTTC.

This clone occurred once. The chain employs TRBV2 and TRBJ2-5; TRBD1 might be the D (5 bases). CDR3 length: 14 residues. In germline, CDR1 is SNHLY, CDR2 FYNNEI. Trimming stripped 1 base from V and 8 bases from J, with 14 bases between. The CDR3 DNA reads as TGTGCCAGCAGTGAAGGTATAGGGGTCCTCACCCAGTACTTC. Translating it yields CASSEGIGVLTQYF. The whole variable domain, remainder taken from reference TRBV2 and TRBJ2-5, is EPEVTQTPSHQVTQMGQEVILRCVPISNHLYFYWYRQILGQKVEFLVSFYNNEISEKSEIFDDQFSVERPDGSNFTLKIRSTKLEDSAMYFCASSEGIGVLTQYFGPGTRLLVL.

The rearrangement joins TRBV7-2 to TRBJ1-1; D may be TRBD1 (5 bases). Germline V gene data show CDR1 as SGHTA and CDR2 as FQGNSA. The CDR3 covers 14 residues. Trimming cost V 6 bases and J 5 bases, with 16 bases left between them. The CDR3 DNA follows: TGTGCCAGCAGTTCGATCGGGGGAACTACTGAAGCTTTCTTT. Protein sequence: CASSSIGGTTEAFF.

The rearrangement uses TRBV2 and TRBJ2-7, with D perhaps assigned TRBD1 or TRBD2 (5 bases each). The CDR3 length is 12 residues. Deletions cut 7 bases from V and 7 bases from J, with 14 bases between. Per the germline V gene, CDR1 is SNHLY and CDR2 is FYNNEI. The CDR3 region is CASTGEGWEQYF. CDR3 nucleotide sequence: TGTGCCAGCACCGGAGAGGGGTGGGAGCAGTACTTC.

V and J are TRBV9 and TRBJ2-7; D could derive from TRBD1 or TRBD2 (5 bases each). Trimming shortened V by 3 bases and J by 2 bases, and 9 bases separated the two germline ends. The CDR3 length is 13 residues. The germline gives CDR1 SGDLS, CDR2 YYNGEE. The CDR3 is CASSGGSAYEQYF. CDR3 coding DNA: TGTGCCAGCAGCGGGGGGTCTGCCTACGAGCAGTACTTC.

Turning to this clone: This likely stems from a read error, as it lies one base from a far larger clone. This CDR3 reads CSALNTEAFF. CDR3 in DNA: TGCAGCGCTTTGAACACTGAAGCTTTCTTT. The gene calls are TRBV29-1 and TRBJ1-1; D ambiguous. CDR1 and CDR2 from the germline V gene are SQVTM and ANQGSEA. V lost 7 bases and J 0 bases, leaving 3 bases between the germline ends. CDR3 length: 10 amino acids. Drawing the rest from reference TRBV29-1 and TRBJ1-1, the complete variable domain is SAVISQKPSRDICQRGTSLTIQCQVDSQVTMMFWYRQQPGQSLTLIATANQGSEATYESGFVIDKFPISRPNLTFSTLTVSNMSPEDSSIYLCSALNTEAFFGQGTRLTVV.

This clone has only a few counts. Other DNA variants within this sample encode the same CDR3. V gene TRBV5-1 combines with J gene TRBJ1-4; D is uncertain. Trimming cost V 0 bases and J 3 bases, with 9 bases left between them. Per the germline V gene, CDR1 is SGHRS and CDR2 is YFSETQ. The CDR3 is made up of 15 amino acids. The CDR3 spells CASSLAPGANEKLFF. For the CDR3, the DNA is TGCGCCAGCAGCTTGGCCCCCGGAGCTAATGAAAAACTGTTTTTT. Variable domain in full (rest from reference TRBV5-1 and TRBJ1-4): KAGVTQTPRYLIKTRGQQVTLSCSPISGHRSVSWYQQTPGQGLQFLFEYFSETQRNKGNFPGRFSGRQFSNSRSEMNVSTLELGDSALYLCASSLAPGANEKLFFGSGTQLSVL.

For this clone: Other DNA sequences in this sample translate to the same CDR3. The chain has TRBV28 and TRBJ2-2; D unclear. The V end lost 2 bases, the J end lost 3 bases, and 7 bases lay between the germline ends. Germline values: CDR1 MDHEN, CDR2 SYDVKM. The CDR3 loop spans 14 amino acids. Here the CDR3 reads CASSLGQHTGELFF. For the CDR3, the DNA is TGTGCCAGCAGTTTAGGGCAGCACACCGGGGAGCTGTTTTTT.

This clone was recorded many times. The chain carries TRBV5-1 and TRBJ2-3; D is unresolved. The CDR3 consists of 14 residues. The V end lost 3 bases, the J end lost 3 bases, and 11 bases lay between the germline ends. Germline CDR1 SGHRS, CDR2 YFSETQ. The CDR3 region is CASSSNLGTDTQYF. For the CDR3, the DNA is TGCGCCAGCAGCTCTAACCTCGGGACAGATACGCAGTATTTT.

The chain joins TRBV7-9 to TRBJ2-5, with D possibly TRBD2 on 5 matching bases. CDR1 and CDR2 from the germline V gene are SEHNR and FQNEAQ (reference sequence). The CDR3 spans 13 residues. Trimming left V 5 bases short and J 7 bases short, with 14 bases between. The CDR3 DNA reads TGTGCCAGCAGCCGTAACGGGGTAGGGACCCAGTACTTC. It translates to CASSRNGVGTQYF.

This sequence joins TRBV5-1 and TRBJ2-7; TRBD1 agrees at 8 bases. The CDR3 is 15 amino acids. V dropped 0 bases and J dropped 6; count of bases not matched to a gene: 8. Germline CDR1 and CDR2: SGHRS and YFSETQ. The CDR3 DNA reads as TGCGCCAGCAGCTTGGGCCAGGACAGGGTCCCCGAGCAGTACTTC. It is translated as CASSLGQDRVPEQYF.

In its sample, this clone was seen many times. The V call is TRBV4-1, the J call TRBJ1-2; 12 nucleotides agree with TRBD1. The V segment lost 4 bases and the J segment 8 bases; nucleotides outside the gene matches: 8. This CDR3 is built from 15 residues. CDR1 MGHRA and CDR2 YSYEKL come from the germline V gene. As DNA, the CDR3 is TGCGCCAGCAGCCCGGGGGGACAGGGGGCGCGGGGCTACACCTTC. Translating gives CASSPGGQGARGYTF.

The rearrangement links TRBV28 to TRBJ2-1; D might be TRBD2 (5 bases). The V gene's germline CDR1 is MDHEN and CDR2 SYDVKM. The V end lost 2 bases, the J end lost 6 bases, and 14 bases lay between the germline ends. The CDR3 runs to 15 residues. The chain's CDR3 is CASSLRGLAVNEQFF. The CDR3 DNA reads as TGTGCCAGCAGTTTAAGAGGACTGGCGGTCAATGAGCAGTTCTTC. The whole variable domain, filled in from reference TRBV28 and TRBJ2-1, reads DVKVTQSSRYLVKRTGEKVFLECVQDMDHENMFWYRQDPGLGLRLIYFSYDVKMKEKGDIPEGYSVSREKKERFSLILESASTNQTSMYLCASSLRGLAVNEQFFGPGTRLTVL.

The chain links TRBV7-2 to TRBJ2-7, with a weak D call TRBD1 (5 bases). The CDR3 is made up of 15 amino acids. Germline V gives CDR1 SGHTA, CDR2 FQGNSA. V dropped 1 base and J dropped 1 base, with 11 bases sitting between them. For the CDR3, the DNA is TGTGCCAGCAGCTTAGTAGGCCAGGGATCCTACGAGCAGTACTTC. It encodes CASSLVGQGSYEQYF.

The chain links TRBV27 to TRBJ2-5, with a weak D call TRBD1 (6 bases). The germline V and J ends were trimmed by 2 bases and 8 bases, with 15 bases remaining between them. CDR1 and CDR2 (germline): MNHEY, SMNVEV (reference sequence). This CDR3 contains 14 residues. In DNA form, the CDR3 reads TGTGCCAGCAGTTTAGGGGGCAGGGGCGGCACCCAGTACTTC. This sequence encodes CASSLGGRGGTQYF.